The 26 T cell receptor beta chains below come from one sample, sequenced in a study of metastatic and nonmetastatic thyroid tumors. Using MiXCR, TCRdb reanalyzed the PCR reads. The sample shows about 19,000 clones, about 34% of them seen only once. Thyroid surgery had not been preceded by any treatment in any patient. Sample: tumor tissue. These receptors were taken from a male donor with papillary thyroid cancer or a benign thyroid nodule (not recorded which). Some clones in this sample may be carry-over from other donors' samples.

This clone was detected a few times. The chain employs TRBV2 and TRBJ2-5; TRBD1 or TRBD2 may be the D gene (5 bases each). Germline V CDR1 and CDR2: SNHLY, FYNNEI. Trimming shortened V by 3 bases and J by 5 bases, and 16 bases separated the two germline ends. This CDR3 has 15 amino acids. The CDR3 reads CASSDWATGRETQYF. In DNA form, the CDR3 reads TGTGCCAGCAGTGATTGGGCAACGGGGCGTGAGACCCAGTACTTC.

The table lists this clone with many counts. The V call is TRBV5-6, the J call TRBJ1-1, with D hard to call. The CDR3 has 15 amino acids. V was clipped by 1 base and J by 0 bases, with 10 bases between them. From germline, CDR1 is SGHDT and CDR2 YYEEEE. The CDR3 coding sequence is TGTGCCAGCAGCTTGAACCCCCTAATGAACACTGAAGCTTTCTTT. Protein product: CASSLNPLMNTEAFF.

This sequence joins TRBV24-1 and TRBJ2-6, with no clear D. The CDR3 extends over 16 amino acids. V shed 4 bases and J shed 0 bases, with 9 bases lying between them. Germline CDR1 reads KGHDR; CDR2 reads SFDVKD. In DNA, the CDR3 is TGTGCCACCAGTGAATTACGACCCTCTGGGGCCAACGTCCTGACTTTC. Its protein is CATSELRPSGANVLTF.

The rearrangement links TRBV20-1 to TRBJ2-3; 12 nucleotides agree with TRBD2. The CDR3 covers 16 residues. Germline CDR1 reads DFQATT; CDR2 reads SNEGSKA (reference sequence). Trimming at V came to 5 bases and at J to 6 bases, leaving 12 bases not matched to a gene. In DNA form, the CDR3 reads TGCAGTGCTCAAAGTCGCCTAGCGGGAGGGACCGATACGCAGTATTTT. This sequence encodes CSAQSRLAGGTDTQYF.

This chain connects TRBV28 to TRBJ2-1; D call uncertain. Germline assignment: CDR1 MDHEN and CDR2 SYDVKM. Trimming took 6 bases from V and 5 from J, leaving 17 bases between them. CDR3 length: 15 residues. The CDR3 loop is CASRLVLVCHNEQFF. The CDR3 nucleotides read TGTGCCAGCAGACTGGTGCTAGTATGCCACAATGAGCAGTTCTTC.

To note about this clone: Given a much more abundant clone one base away, this may be a read error. CDR3 DNA: TGTGCCAGCACCATAACAGGGTTCCAAGAGACCCAGTGCTTC. Its protein product is CASTITGFQETQCF. This chain uses TRBV6-1 with TRBJ2-5, with a tentative D call TRBD1 (6 bases). The length of the CDR3 is 14 residues. Germline V lookup: CDR1 MNHNS, CDR2 SASEGT.

The rearrangement joins TRBV6-1 to TRBJ2-7; D perhaps matches TRBD2 (6 bases). The CDR3 runs 14 residues. V was shortened by 4 bases and J by 3 bases, with 13 bases between the two germline ends. CDR1 is MNHNS and CDR2 is SASEGT in the germline V gene. The CDR3 coding sequence is TGTGCCAGCAGTGCTGGGGACGGGAGCTACGAGCAGTACTTC. This codes for CASSAGDGSYEQYF.

The rearrangement joins TRBV6-2 or TRBV6-3 to TRBJ2-7, with TRBD1 identical over 7 bases. This CDR3 contains 14 residues. V trimming: 5 bases; J trimming: 0 bases; junction bases outside the gene matches: 4. In germline, CDR1 is MNHEY, CDR2 SVGEGT. The CDR3: CASSRTGGSYEQYF. CDR3 DNA sequence: TGTGCCAGCAGTCGGACAGGAGGCTCCTACGAGCAGTACTTC.

This clone was observed at least ten times. The gene calls are TRBV20-1 and TRBJ2-3; D is perhaps TRBD2 (5 bases). The germline V gene encodes CDR1 DFQATT and CDR2 SNEGSKA (reference sequence). This CDR3 is built from 13 residues. With 1 base removed from V and 1 base from J, the gap between germline ends came to 6 bases. The CDR3 sequence: CSARGSGTDTQYF. CDR3 coding DNA: TGCAGTGCTAGAGGTAGCGGCACAGATACGCAGTATTTT.

This clone has at least ten counts. Other DNA sequences in the sample encode the same CDR3. The CDR3 spells CAAELAEVNTQYF. The CDR3 bases are TGTGCCGCGGAACTAGCGGAGGTGAATACGCAGTATTTT. The gene calls are TRBV6-1 and TRBJ2-3; TRBD2 agrees at 8 bases. This CDR3 is 13 amino acids long. The V gene end was trimmed by 11 bases and the J gene end by 7 bases; junction bases not matched to a gene: 11. Per the germline V gene, CDR1 is MNHNS and CDR2 is SASEGT.

There are many counts of this clone. The chain joins TRBV20-1 to TRBJ2-3, with D perhaps TRBD2 (6 bases). Germline CDR1 reads DFQATT; CDR2 reads SNEGSKA (reference sequence). With 3 bases removed from V and 5 bases from J, the gap between germline ends came to 12 bases. The length of the CDR3 is 13 residues. In nucleotides, the CDR3 is TGCAGTGCTAGGGGGGAGGTAGGAGATACGCAGTATTTT. Residues: CSARGEVGDTQYF.

Ten or more counts support this clone. The chain links TRBV4-1 to TRBJ2-5; D could derive from TRBD1 or TRBD2 (5 bases each). Trimming stripped 3 bases from V and 5 bases from J, with 13 bases between. The CDR3 spans 14 residues. CDR1 and CDR2 from the germline V gene are MGHRA and YSYEKL. In DNA form, the CDR3 reads TGCGCCAGCAGCCAGGGGACCGCTCGTGAGACCCAGTACTTC. The encoded protein is CASSQGTARETQYF.

The chain combines TRBV20-1 with TRBJ2-7; 9 nucleotides match TRBD2. Germline assignment: CDR1 DFQATT and CDR2 SNEGSKA (reference sequence). Losses at the gene ends were 3 bases for V and 2 bases for J; bases not matched to a gene: 5. The CDR3 covers 14 residues. The CDR3, as DNA: TGCAGTGCTAGTGACAGCGGGAGGACCTACGAGCAGTACTTC. It yields the protein CSASDSGRTYEQYF.

By proportion, this clone is large. The chain combines TRBV6-2 or TRBV6-3 with TRBJ1-3, with D possibly TRBD1 on 5 matching bases. CDR3 length: 15 residues. Trimming took off 4 bases at V and 0 bases at J, with 10 bases between the two ends. CDR1 and CDR2 from the germline V gene are MNHEY and SVGEGT. The chain's CDR3 is CASSWEGTSGNTIYF. The CDR3 bases are TGTGCCAGCAGTTGGGAGGGGACCTCTGGAAACACCATATATTTT.

This clone was counted between two and nine times. CDR3 DNA: TGTGCCACCAGTGATACGACCCAGGCACTTCCCTACGAGCAGTACTTC. Translation: CATSDTTQALPYEQYF. The V call is TRBV24-1, the J call TRBJ2-7, with unresolved D. V was cut by 3 bases and J by 2 bases, with 16 bases left in between. Germline V gene sequence: CDR1 KGHDR, CDR2 SFDVKD. The CDR3 loop spans 16 amino acids.

The rearrangement joins TRBV4-1 to TRBJ2-2, with 7 bases that match TRBD2. CDR1 MGHRA and CDR2 YSYEKL come from the germline V gene. The CDR3 has 17 residues. Trimming removed 5 bases from V and 9 bases from J; junction bases left unmatched: 18. Here the CDR3 reads CASSRGRSGIDPRELFF. CDR3 coding DNA: TGCGCCAGCAGCAGGGGACGAAGCGGGATTGATCCCCGGGAGCTGTTTTTT.

This clone was found many times. The gene calls are TRBV4-2 and TRBJ2-1, with D possibly being TRBD1 (6 bases). The CDR3 has 16 amino acids. Germline V CDR1 and CDR2: LGHNA, YNFKEQ. V was shortened by 1 base and J by 0 bases, with 10 bases between the two germline ends. The CDR3: CASSQGTVSSYNEQFF. DNA for the CDR3: TGTGCCAGCAGCCAAGGGACAGTAAGCTCCTACAATGAGCAGTTCTTC.

V usage is TRBV3-1 and J usage is TRBJ2-2; 15 bases are shared with TRBD2. The trim removed 4 bases at V and 1 base at J, leaving 7 bases unmatched. The CDR3 spans 19 residues. Germline values: CDR1 LGHDT, CDR2 YNNKEL (reference sequence). The CDR3 reads CASSRAGTSGGRNTGELFF. CDR3 nucleotides: TGTGCCAGCAGCCGCGCAGGGACTAGCGGGGGGAGGAACACCGGGGAGCTGTTTTTT.

As regards this clone: The germline gene is not matched at one end of the junction; a read error may be the cause. The chain has TRBV3-1 and TRBJ2-2; D is ambiguous. The V gene's germline CDR1 is LGHDT and CDR2 YNNKEL (reference sequence). This CDR3 is 14 amino acids long. The CDR3 DNA reads as TGTGCCAGCAGACAAGTCCTGAACAACGGGGAGCTGTTTTTT. Translation: CASRQVLNNGELFF.

Turning to this clone: This may be a read error: a much more frequent sequence differs by one nucleotide. Within the sample, other DNA sequences also encode this same CDR3. The chain is built from TRBV3-1 and TRBJ1-1; the D is unclear. The germline V gene encodes CDR1 LGHDT and CDR2 YNNKEL (reference sequence). The CDR3 is made up of 13 amino acids. CDR3 coding DNA: TGTGCCAGCAGCTTAAATCCGGCCCCTGAAGCTTTCTTC. Encoded protein: CASSLNPAPEAFF. Full variable domain (outside the CDR3, taken from reference TRBV3-1 and TRBJ1-1): DTAVSQTPKYLVTQMGNDKSIKCEQNLGHDTMYWYKQDSKKFLKIMFSYNNKELIINETVPNRFSPKSPDKAHLNLHINSLELGDSAVYFCASSLNPAPEAFFGQGTRLTVV.

The chain joins TRBV6-5 to TRBJ1-2; D gene ambiguous. The V end was cut by 7 bases, the J end by 8 bases, with 11 bases between. Germline lookup yields CDR1 MNHEY and CDR2 SVGAGI. This CDR3 region has 11 residues. Here the CDR3 reads CASTCLCGYTF. CDR3 DNA sequence: TGTGCCAGCACTTGTCTATGCGGCTACACCTTC.

Regarding this clone: This could be a read error, since a much larger clone is one nucleotide away. The V call is TRBV5-6, the J call TRBJ2-1; D may be TRBD1 or TRBD2 (6 bases each). V shed 9 bases and J shed 8 bases, with 24 bases lying between them. The germline V gene has CDR1 SGHDT and CDR2 YYEEEE. The CDR3 is 15 amino acids. CDR3 sequence reads: CATTLGTGGRDEQFF. CDR3 DNA: TGTGCCACCACACTTGGGACTGGGGGCCGGGATGAGCAGTTCTTC.

This sequence joins TRBV20-1 and TRBJ2-7; 9 nucleotides align to TRBD1. Trimming cost V 3 bases and J 2 bases; bases outside gene matches: 8. This CDR3 has 15 amino acids. CDR1 DFQATT and CDR2 SNEGSKA come from the germline V gene (reference sequence). CDR3 nucleotide sequence: TGCAGTGCTAGGGCCACCGGGACAGGGACCTACGAGCAGTACTTC. It specifies CSARATGTGTYEQYF.

This clone is termed medium-sized. The rearrangement uses TRBV28 and TRBJ1-6; D is possibly TRBD1 (5 bases). Germline V gene data show CDR1 as MDHEN and CDR2 as SYDVKM. The CDR3 has 18 residues. Trimming shortened V by 6 bases and J by 6 bases, and 24 bases separated the two germline ends. CDR3 protein: CASSFFSFQGGFNSPLHF. The CDR3, as DNA: TGTGCCAGCAGCTTCTTTTCATTTCAGGGTGGTTTTAATTCACCCCTCCACTTT. The complete variable domain, with remaining parts taken from reference TRBV28 and TRBJ1-6, reads DVKVTQSSRYLVKRTGEKVFLECVQDMDHENMFWYRQDPGLGLRLIYFSYDVKMKEKGDIPEGYSVSREKKERFSLILESASTNQTSMYLCASSFFSFQGGFNSPLHFGNGTRLTVT.

This clone has a count of ten or more. V and J are TRBV28 and TRBJ1-2, with D uncertain. Germline-derived CDR1 and CDR2 are MDHEN and SYDVKM. V was trimmed by 3 bases and J by 6 bases, leaving 5 bases between them. The CDR3 has 11 amino acids. CDR3 sequence: CASSFRDGYTF. For the CDR3, the DNA is TGTGCCAGCAGTTTCAGAGATGGCTACACCTTC.

This clone was seen a handful of times. The rearrangement uses TRBV10-2 and TRBJ2-5; TRBD1 agrees at 9 bases. The CDR3 covers 13 residues. J was trimmed by 3 bases and V by 5 bases; bases with no gene match: 1. Germline CDR1 is WSHSY and CDR2 is SAAADI. CDR3 nucleotide sequence: TGCGCCAGCAGTACAGGGGGCGAAGAGACCCAGTACTTC. Its protein product is CASSTGGEETQYF.